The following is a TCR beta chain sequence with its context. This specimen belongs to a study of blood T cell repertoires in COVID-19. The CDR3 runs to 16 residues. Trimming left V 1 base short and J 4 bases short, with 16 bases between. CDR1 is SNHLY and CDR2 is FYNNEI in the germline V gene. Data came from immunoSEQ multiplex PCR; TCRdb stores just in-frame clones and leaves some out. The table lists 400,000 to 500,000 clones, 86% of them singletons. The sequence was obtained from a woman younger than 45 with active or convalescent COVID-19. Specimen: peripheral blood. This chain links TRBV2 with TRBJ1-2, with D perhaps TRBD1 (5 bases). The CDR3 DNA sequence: TGTGCCAGCAGTGAAGGGTCGGGGGGGGTGATCTATGGCTACACCTTC. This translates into CASSEGSGGVIYGYTF. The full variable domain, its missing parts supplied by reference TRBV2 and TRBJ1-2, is EPEVTQTPSHQVTQMGQEVILRCVPISNHLYFYWYRQILGQKVEFLVSFYNNEISEKSEIFDDQFSVERPDGSNFTLKIRSTKLEDSAMYFCASSEGSGGVIYGYTFGSGTRLTVV.